This TCR beta chain was sequenced during a study of blood T cell repertoires in COVID-19. This table comes from immunoSEQ multiplex PCR, and its TCRdb copy is limited to in-frame clones, with some not included. The sample records about 85,000 clones, about 90% being singletons. The V gene lost 4 bases and the J gene lost 8 bases, with 17 bases spanning the gap. The germline CDR1 and CDR2 sequences are MRHNA and SNTAGT. The CDR3 consists of 14 residues. Input material: peripheral blood. The V gene is TRBV6-4, the J gene TRBJ1-2, with unresolved D. This TCR was recovered from an elderly woman with acute or convalescent COVID-19. The CDR3 loop reads CASSADSGDGGYTF. In nucleotides, the CDR3 is TGTGCCAGCAGTGCCGACTCCGGGGATGGGGGCTACACCTTC.